This TCR beta chain was sequenced for a study of T-cell reconstitution after alpha-beta-depleted transplantation in children. This clonotype has ten or more counts. The antigen is unknown. General study results and limits: T cells produced anew were the main source of T-cell counts and diversity one year after transplant. Certain patients had high TCRbeta diversity at day 60, and it came from recipient T cells and thymic progenitors that survived. Reportedly, alpha-beta T cells present about two months post-transplant originated from several hundred expanded clones of graft origin.

Molecular barcoding with unique molecular identifiers was used for the TCRbeta library. Using its own MiXCR run on the PCR reads, TCRdb lists one record per CDR3 protein. The data show approximately 300,000 distinct CDR3 sequences, approximately 7.3% seen once. Trimming took 5 bases from V and 4 from J, leaving 10 bases between them. This CDR3 region has 13 residues. Germline-derived CDR1 and CDR2 are SGHTA and FQGTGA. This chain joins TRBV7-3 and TRBJ2-3; no firm D call. Source: peripheral blood, taken 360 days after TCRalphabeta/CD19-depleted stem cell transplant. This receptor was identified in a female patient between 2 and 15 years old who had a stem cell transplant for Fanconi anemia, so the T cells may come from the graft donor. The CDR3 bases are TGTGCCAGCAGCCAAATGGCCGCAGATACGCAGTATTTT. It codes for CASSQMAADTQYF. Looking up the rest from reference TRBV7-3 and TRBJ2-3 gives the full variable domain: GAGVSQTPSNKVTEKGKYVELRCDPISGHTALYWYRQSLGQGPEFLIYFQGTGAADDSGLPNDRFFAVRPEGSVSTLKIQRTERGDSAVYLCASSQMAADTQYFGPGTRLTVL.